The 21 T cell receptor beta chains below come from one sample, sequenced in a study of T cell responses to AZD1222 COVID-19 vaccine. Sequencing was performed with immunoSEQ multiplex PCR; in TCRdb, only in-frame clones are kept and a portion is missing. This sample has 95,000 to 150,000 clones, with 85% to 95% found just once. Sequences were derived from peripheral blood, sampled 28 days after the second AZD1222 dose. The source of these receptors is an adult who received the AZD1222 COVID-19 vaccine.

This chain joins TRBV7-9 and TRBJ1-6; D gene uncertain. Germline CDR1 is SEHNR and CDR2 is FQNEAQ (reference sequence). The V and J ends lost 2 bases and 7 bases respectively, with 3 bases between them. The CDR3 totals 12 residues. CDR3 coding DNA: TGTGCCAGCAGCTTATTCAATTCACCCCTCCACTTT. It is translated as CASSLFNSPLHF.

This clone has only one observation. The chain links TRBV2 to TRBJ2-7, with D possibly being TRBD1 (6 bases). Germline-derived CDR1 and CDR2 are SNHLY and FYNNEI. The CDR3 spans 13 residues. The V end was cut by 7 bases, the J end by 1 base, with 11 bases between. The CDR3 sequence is CASKGGQSYEQYF. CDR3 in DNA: TGTGCCAGCAAAGGGGGACAATCCTACGAGCAGTACTTC.

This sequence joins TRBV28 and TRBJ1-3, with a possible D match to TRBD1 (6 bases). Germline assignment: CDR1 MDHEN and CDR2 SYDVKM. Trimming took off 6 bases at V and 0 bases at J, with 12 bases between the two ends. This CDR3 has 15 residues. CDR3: CASSTRQASGNTIYF. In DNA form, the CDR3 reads TGTGCCAGCAGCACGAGACAGGCCTCTGGAAACACCATATATTTT.

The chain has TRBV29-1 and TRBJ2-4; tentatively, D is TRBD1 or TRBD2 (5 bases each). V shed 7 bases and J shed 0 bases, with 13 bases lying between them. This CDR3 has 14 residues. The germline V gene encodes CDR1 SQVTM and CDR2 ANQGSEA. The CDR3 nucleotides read TGCAGCGCGGCGGGTGGGGCAGCCAAAAACATTCAGTACTTC. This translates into CSAAGGAAKNIQYF. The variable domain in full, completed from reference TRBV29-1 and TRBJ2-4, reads SAVISQKPSRDICQRGTSLTIQCQVDSQVTMMFWYRQQPGQSLTLIATANQGSEATYESGFVIDKFPISRPNLTFSTLTVSNMSPEDSSIYLCSAAGGAAKNIQYFGAGTRLSVL.

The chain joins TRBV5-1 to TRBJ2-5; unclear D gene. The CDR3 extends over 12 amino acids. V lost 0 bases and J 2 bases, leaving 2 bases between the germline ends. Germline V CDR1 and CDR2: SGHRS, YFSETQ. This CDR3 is CASSLGQETQYF. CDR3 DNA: TGCGCCAGCAGCTTGGGACAAGAGACCCAGTACTTC.

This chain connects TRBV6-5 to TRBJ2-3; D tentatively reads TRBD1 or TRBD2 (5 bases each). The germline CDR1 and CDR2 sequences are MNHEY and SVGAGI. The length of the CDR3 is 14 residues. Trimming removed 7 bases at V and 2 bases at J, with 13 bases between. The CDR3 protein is CASKVRGATDTQYF. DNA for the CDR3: TGTGCCAGCAAGGTCCGAGGGGCCACAGATACGCAGTATTTT.

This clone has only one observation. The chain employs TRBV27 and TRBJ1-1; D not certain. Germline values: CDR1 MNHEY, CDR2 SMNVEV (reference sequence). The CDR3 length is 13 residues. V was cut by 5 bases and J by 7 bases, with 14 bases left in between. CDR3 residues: CASSPYLGIEAFF. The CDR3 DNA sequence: TGTGCCAGCAGTCCCTATTTGGGGATTGAAGCTTTCTTT.

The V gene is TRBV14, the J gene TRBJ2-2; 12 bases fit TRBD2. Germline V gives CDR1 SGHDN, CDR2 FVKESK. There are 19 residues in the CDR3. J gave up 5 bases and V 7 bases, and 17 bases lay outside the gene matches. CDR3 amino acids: CASTIGASGRAAGTGELFF. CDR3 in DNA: TGTGCCAGCACCATCGGGGCTAGCGGGAGGGCCGCGGGGACCGGGGAGCTGTTTTTT.

The CDR3 sequence is CASSYSGTQETQYF. The CDR3 DNA sequence: TGCGCCAGCAGTTACTCCGGGACTCAAGAGACCCAGTACTTC. The chain carries TRBV5-1 and TRBJ2-5; the D gene is possibly TRBD2 (6 bases). Per the germline V gene, CDR1 is SGHRS and CDR2 is YFSETQ. V was shortened by 5 bases and J by 2 bases, with 13 bases between the two germline ends. CDR3 length: 14 amino acids.

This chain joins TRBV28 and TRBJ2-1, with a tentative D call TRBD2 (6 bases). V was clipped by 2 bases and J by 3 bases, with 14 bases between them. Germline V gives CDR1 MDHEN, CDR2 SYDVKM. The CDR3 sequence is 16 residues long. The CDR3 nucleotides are TGTGCCAGCAGTTTAGACCGGGAGAGCAACTACAATGAGCAGTTCTTC. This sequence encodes CASSLDRESNYNEQFF. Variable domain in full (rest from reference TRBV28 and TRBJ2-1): DVKVTQSSRYLVKRTGEKVFLECVQDMDHENMFWYRQDPGLGLRLIYFSYDVKMKEKGDIPEGYSVSREKKERFSLILESASTNQTSMYLCASSLDRESNYNEQFFGPGTRLTVL.

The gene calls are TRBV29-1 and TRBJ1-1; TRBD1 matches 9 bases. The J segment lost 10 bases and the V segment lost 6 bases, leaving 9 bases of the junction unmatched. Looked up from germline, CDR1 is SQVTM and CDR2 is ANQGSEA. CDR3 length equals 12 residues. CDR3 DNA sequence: TGCAGCGTGGGACAGGGAATGGATGGAGCTTTCTTT. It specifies CSVGQGMDGAFF.

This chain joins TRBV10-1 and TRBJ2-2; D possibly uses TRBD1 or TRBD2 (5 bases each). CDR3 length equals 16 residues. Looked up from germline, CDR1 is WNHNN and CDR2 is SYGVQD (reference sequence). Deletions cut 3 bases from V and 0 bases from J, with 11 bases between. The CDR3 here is CASSDGLGPNTGELFF. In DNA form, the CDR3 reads TGCGCCAGCAGTGATGGACTGGGACCGAACACCGGGGAGCTGTTTTTT.

CDR3 in amino acids: CASSPNALPQETQYF. CDR3 nucleotides: TGTGCCAGCAGCCCTAATGCGCTACCCCAAGAGACCCAGTACTTC. The chain joins TRBV7-2 to TRBJ2-5, with no clear D. V lost 5 bases and J lost 1, with 14 bases in between. The CDR3 is 15 residues long. CDR1 SGHTA and CDR2 FQGNSA come from the germline V gene.

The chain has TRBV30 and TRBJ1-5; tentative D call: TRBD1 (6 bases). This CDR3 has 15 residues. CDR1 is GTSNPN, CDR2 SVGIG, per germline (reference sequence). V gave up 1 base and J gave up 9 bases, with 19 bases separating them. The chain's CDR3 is CAWSGAGVVRLPQHF. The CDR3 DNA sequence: TGTGCCTGGAGTGGGGCAGGGGTGGTGAGGCTGCCCCAGCATTTT. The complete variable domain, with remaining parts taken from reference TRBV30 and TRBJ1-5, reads SQTIHQWPATLVQPVGSPLSLECTVEGTSNPNLYWYRQAAGRGLQLLFYSVGIGQISSEVPQNLSASRPQDRQFILSSKKLLLSDSGFYLCAWSGAGVVRLPQHFGDGTRLSIL.

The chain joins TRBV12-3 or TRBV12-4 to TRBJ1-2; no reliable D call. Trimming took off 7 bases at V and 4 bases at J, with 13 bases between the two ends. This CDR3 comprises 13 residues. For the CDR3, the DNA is TGTGCCAGCACCTTTGGGGTTAGCTATGGCTACACCTTC. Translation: CASTFGVSYGYTF.

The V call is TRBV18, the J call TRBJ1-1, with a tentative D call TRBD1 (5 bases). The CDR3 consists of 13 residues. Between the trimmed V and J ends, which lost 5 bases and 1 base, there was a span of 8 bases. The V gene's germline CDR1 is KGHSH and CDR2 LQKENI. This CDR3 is CASSATENTEAFF. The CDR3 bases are TGTGCCAGCTCAGCGACAGAGAACACTGAAGCTTTCTTT.

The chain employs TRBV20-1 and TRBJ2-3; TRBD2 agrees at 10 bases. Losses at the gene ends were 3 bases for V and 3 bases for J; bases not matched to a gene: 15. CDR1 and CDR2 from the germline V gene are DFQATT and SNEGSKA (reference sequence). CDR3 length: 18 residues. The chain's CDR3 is CSASRQPLSGRATDTQYF. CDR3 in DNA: TGCAGTGCTAGTCGACAACCTCTGAGCGGGAGGGCGACAGATACGCAGTATTTT.

The CDR3 DNA reads as TGTGCCAGCAGCAGCCAGGGGTGGGGGACTGAAGCTTTCTTT. Translated: CASSSQGWGTEAFF. The chain couples TRBV7-8 to TRBJ1-1, with D perhaps matching TRBD1 (6 bases). Germline V gene lookup returns CDR1 SGHVS and CDR2 FQNEAQ. The germline V and J ends were trimmed by 5 bases and 5 bases, with 15 bases remaining between them. CDR3 length: 14 residues.

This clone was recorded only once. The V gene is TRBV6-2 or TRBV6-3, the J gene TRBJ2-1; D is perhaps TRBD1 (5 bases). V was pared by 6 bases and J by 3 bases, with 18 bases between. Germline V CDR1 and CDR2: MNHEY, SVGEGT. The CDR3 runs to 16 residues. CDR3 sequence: CASSDLQGTIYNEQFF. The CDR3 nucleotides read TGTGCCAGCAGCGACCTGCAGGGCACGATCTACAATGAGCAGTTCTTC.

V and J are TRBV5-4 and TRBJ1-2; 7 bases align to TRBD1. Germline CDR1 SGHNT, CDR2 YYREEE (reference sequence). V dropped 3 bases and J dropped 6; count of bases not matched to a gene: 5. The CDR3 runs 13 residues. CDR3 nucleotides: TGTGCCAGCAGCTCTCCCGGGACAGATGGCTACACCTTC. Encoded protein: CASSSPGTDGYTF.

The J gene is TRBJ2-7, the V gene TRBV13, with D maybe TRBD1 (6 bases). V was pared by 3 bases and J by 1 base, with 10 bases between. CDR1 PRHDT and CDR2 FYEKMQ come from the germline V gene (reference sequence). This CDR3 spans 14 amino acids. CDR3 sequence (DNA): TGTGCCAGCAGCTTTACCGGACAGTCCTACGAGCAGTACTTC. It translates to CASSFTGQSYEQYF.